One sample yielded the 8 T cell receptor beta chains listed below, sequenced in a study of glioma-infiltrating T cells after dendritic cell vaccination. Assay: immunoSEQ multiplex PCR; the TCRdb copy retains only in-frame clones and omits some. The sample lists approximately 67,000 clones, 81% occurring once. This specimen was blood, taken before dendritic cell vaccination. The receptors come from a human donor with glioblastoma.

The gene calls are TRBV5-1 and TRBJ2-7; D may be TRBD2 (5 bases). V shed 4 bases and J shed 3 bases, with 11 bases lying between them. Per germline, CDR1 SGHRS and CDR2 YFSETQ. CDR3 size: 13 residues. In nucleotides, the CDR3 is TGCGCCAGCAGCCGCCGGGAAGGCTACGAGCAGTACTTC. It specifies CASSRREGYEQYF.

This chain connects TRBV6-1 to TRBJ2-2, with no clear D. Trimming stripped 3 bases from V and 8 bases from J, with 7 bases between. The germline CDR1 and CDR2 sequences are MNHNS and SASEGT. CDR3 length equals 12 residues. The CDR3 sequence is CASSDDKGELFF. The CDR3 nucleotides read TGTGCCAGCAGTGACGACAAGGGGGAGCTGTTTTTT.

Only a few counts were recorded for this clone. CDR3 bases: TGTGCCAGCAGCTACACCGGGGGGGCCGCCAGAGATACGCAGTATTTT. The encoded protein is CASSYTGGAARDTQYF. The chain links TRBV5-4 to TRBJ2-3, with TRBD2 matching over 8 bases. CDR3 length: 16 amino acids. Trimming took 3 bases from V and 5 from J; bases not matched to a gene: 11. Germline CDR1 is SGHNT and CDR2 is YYREEE (reference sequence).

This clone came up once. V gene TRBV7-9 combines with J gene TRBJ1-1; no clear D gene. The CDR3 length is 13 residues. Trimming took 4 bases from V and 2 from J, leaving 8 bases between them. Germline loops: CDR1 SEHNR, CDR2 FQNEAQ (reference sequence). Here the CDR3 reads CASSWPGNTEAFF. The DNA of the CDR3 is TGTGCCAGCAGCTGGCCGGGAAACACTGAAGCTTTCTTT.

The chain recombines TRBV27 with TRBJ1-4; D possibly corresponds to TRBD1 (5 bases). V was cut by 5 bases and J by 5 bases, with 15 bases left in between. The CDR3 contains 15 residues. CDR1 and CDR2 from the germline V gene are MNHEY and SMNVEV (reference sequence). The CDR3 spells CASSPQTEQNEKLFF. CDR3 bases: TGTGCCAGCAGTCCCCAGACAGAACAAAATGAAAAACTGTTTTTT.

V usage is TRBV27 and J usage is TRBJ2-7; 7 bases are a match to TRBD2. CDR1 is MNHEY and CDR2 is SMNVEV in the germline V gene (reference sequence). Trimming cost V 6 bases and J 5 bases; bases outside gene matches: 7. The CDR3 consists of 13 residues. The DNA for the CDR3 is TGTGCCAGCAGCCCACCGGGGGGACACGAGCAGTACTTC. Translating gives CASSPPGGHEQYF.

This chain uses TRBV7-6 with TRBJ2-5; 7 nucleotides match TRBD1. The CDR3 contains 15 residues. V was clipped by 6 bases and J by 4 bases; unmatched bases: 11. Germline V gene sequence: CDR1 SGHVS, CDR2 FNYEAQ. The DNA of the CDR3 is TGTGCCAGCAGTAGACAGGGCGACTCCCGAGAGACCCAGTACTTC. This codes for CASSRQGDSRETQYF.

There are a few counts of this clone. The V gene is TRBV5-6, the J gene TRBJ1-2, with TRBD1 matching over 7 bases. Trimming removed 5 bases from V and 5 bases from J; junction bases left unmatched: 6. Germline values: CDR1 SGHDT, CDR2 YYEEEE. The CDR3 spans 13 residues. The CDR3 DNA is TGTGCCAGCAGTGGACAGGCGGAATATGGCTACACCTTC. Translated, it gives CASSGQAEYGYTF.